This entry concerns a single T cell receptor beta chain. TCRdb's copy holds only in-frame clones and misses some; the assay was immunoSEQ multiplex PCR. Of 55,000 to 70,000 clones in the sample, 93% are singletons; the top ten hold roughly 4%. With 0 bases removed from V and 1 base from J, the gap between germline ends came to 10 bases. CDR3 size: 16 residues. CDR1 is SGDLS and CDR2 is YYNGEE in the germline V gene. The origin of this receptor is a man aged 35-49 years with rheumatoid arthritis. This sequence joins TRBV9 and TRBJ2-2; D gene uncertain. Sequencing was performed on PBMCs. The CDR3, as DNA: TGTGCCAGCAGCGTAGCGGCCAGACTGAACACCGGGGAGCTGTTTTTT. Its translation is CASSVAARLNTGELFF.